This TCR beta chain was captured in a study of regulatory T cells in long-lasting Graves disease. Study summary: Persistent cases were those of Graves' disease that involved over 5 years of antithyroid drugs with positive TSH receptor antibodies.

Study-wide findings and caveats: Less diverse TCR repertoires were seen in persistent Graves' patients than in newly diagnosed ones. The number of shared public clonotypes was higher in persistent patients (around 2,700) than new patients (more than 850).

V was trimmed by 6 bases and J by 6 bases, leaving 16 bases between them. The germline V gene has CDR1 SGHRS and CDR2 YFSETQ. This CDR3 contains 13 residues. The table lists this clonotype with a few counts. Antigen: not known. TCR beta libraries were built with iRepertoire HTBI primers and Arm-PCR of CDR3 regions. Using its own MiXCR run on the multiplex PCR reads, TCRdb lists one record per CDR3 protein. Of 400,000 to 500,000 distinct CDR3 sequences listed, roughly 20% are singletons. Described time point: persistent/refractory GD, antithyroid drugs over 5 years with positive TRAb. The authors made the TCR library using RNA they extracted from PBMCs. It was by American Thyroid Association guidelines that Graves' disease was diagnosed.

This clonotype was obtained from a female donor with Graves disease. The sample consisted of peripheral blood mononuclear cells (PBMCs), taken when the disease was refractory, from a patient treated with antithyroid drugs. V and J are TRBV5-1 and TRBJ2-7, with a tentative D call TRBD2 (6 bases). CDR3: CASKLALSVEQYF. CDR3 DNA: TGCGCCAGCAAGCTAGCGTTGTCGGTCGAGCAGTACTTC.